The 27 T cell receptor beta chains below come from one sample, sequenced in a study of blood T cell repertoires in COVID-19. Libraries were prepared by immunoSEQ multiplex PCR; TCRdb keeps only in-frame clonotypes and omits some of them. The sample shows about 200,000 clones, 65% to 90% of them seen only once. Sequenced input: PBMCs or T cells enriched from blood (not recorded which). The receptors come from a woman aged 45-65 years with acute COVID-19.

J is TRBJ2-1 and V is TRBV4-1; D may be TRBD1 (6 bases). V was clipped by 0 bases and J by 4 bases, with 13 bases between them. The CDR3 spans 16 residues. The V gene's germline CDR1 is MGHRA and CDR2 YSYEKL. In DNA form, the CDR3 reads TGCGCCAGCAGCCAAGATAGTCAGGGGCTTTACAATGAGCAGTTCTTC. Translated: CASSQDSQGLYNEQFF.

This clone was observed a few times. CDR3 coding DNA: TGTGCCAGCAGCGTAGGTCCCATGTCAGCTAACTATGGCTACACCTTC. It is translated as CASSVGPMSANYGYTF. The rearrangement uses TRBV9 and TRBJ1-2; D gene unclear. Germline values: CDR1 SGDLS, CDR2 YYNGEE. V was clipped by 0 bases and J by 0 bases, with 12 bases between them. The CDR3 contains 16 residues.

The rearrangement joins TRBV24-1 to TRBJ1-1, with D tentatively TRBD1 (6 bases). V lost 7 bases and J lost 6, with 14 bases in between. CDR3 length: 13 residues. Per the germline V gene, CDR1 is KGHDR and CDR2 is SFDVKD. Written as DNA, the CDR3 is TGTGCCACCAGGACGGGGGGGGCCCCTGAAGCTTTCTTT. Amino acid sequence: CATRTGGAPEAFF.

The genes are TRBV12-5 and TRBJ1-5; D remains unclear. Germline CDR1 LGHNT, CDR2 FRNRAP. Trimming removed 4 bases at V and 3 bases at J, with 13 bases between. CDR3 length: 15 residues. The DNA of the CDR3 is TGTGCTAGTGGTTCCCAGCAGGTTTACAATCAGCCCCAGCATTTT. It translates to CASGSQQVYNQPQHF.

This clone was observed a handful of times. At one end, the junction sequence differs from germline, possibly due to a read error. This rearrangement joins TRBV4-3 to TRBJ1-1; D is possibly TRBD1 (5 bases). In germline, CDR1 is LGHNA, CDR2 YSLEER. This CDR3 comprises 12 residues. CDR3 residues: CASSQADTEAFF. The CDR3 DNA is TGCGCCAGCAGCCAAGCGGACACCGAAGCTTTCTTT.

Of note for this clone: The sample has other DNA sequences that encode this CDR3 too. The rearrangement joins TRBV28 to TRBJ1-5; TRBD1 matches 7 bases. Unmatched junction bases numbered 2, after V lost 7 bases and J lost 2 bases. Germline V CDR1 and CDR2: MDHEN, SYDVKM. The CDR3 is 13 residues long. CDR3 bases: TGTGCCAGCATCGGACAGGGCAATCAGCCCCAGCATTTT. Translating it yields CASIGQGNQPQHF. The whole variable domain, remainder taken from reference TRBV28 and TRBJ1-5, is DVKVTQSSRYLVKRTGEKVFLECVQDMDHENMFWYRQDPGLGLRLIYFSYDVKMKEKGDIPEGYSVSREKKERFSLILESASTNQTSMYLCASIGQGNQPQHFGDGTRLSIL.

The chain employs TRBV7-8 and TRBJ2-2; a possible D gene is TRBD1 (5 bases). The ends were cut back, 5 bases at V and 5 bases at J, with 12 bases in the middle. CDR3 length: 14 amino acids. Per the germline V gene, CDR1 is SGHVS and CDR2 is FQNEAQ. The CDR3 bases are TGTGCCAGCAGCCCGTATACAGGAACCGGGGAGCTGTTTTTT. Residues: CASSPYTGTGELFF.

For this clone: The junction and the germline gene differ at one end; a read error may be behind it. This chain links TRBV30 with TRBJ1-2; D uncertain. The CDR3 has 13 amino acids. In germline, CDR1 is GTSNPN, CDR2 SVGIG (reference sequence). The CDR3 reads CAWSGTASFGYTF. In nucleotides, the CDR3 is TGTGCCTGGAGCGGAACAGCTTCTTTTGGCTATACCTTC. Together with reference TRBV30 and TRBJ1-2, the CDR3 gives the full variable domain: SQTIHQWPATLVQPVGSPLSLECTVEGTSNPNLYWYRQAAGRGLQLLFYSVGIGQISSEVPQNLSASRPQDRQFILSSKKLLLSDSGFYLCAWSGTASFGYTFGSGTRLTVV.

This rearrangement joins TRBV5-1 to TRBJ2-2, with 13 bases fitting TRBD2. This CDR3 spans 18 amino acids. V dropped 2 bases and J dropped 8; count of bases not matched to a gene: 12. The germline V gene has CDR1 SGHRS and CDR2 YFSETQ. The CDR3 coding sequence is TGCGCCAGCAGCTTAGGACTAGCGGGAGCCCGAGGACAAGGGGAGCTGTTTTTT. This translates into CASSLGLAGARGQGELFF. The whole variable domain, filled in from reference TRBV5-1 and TRBJ2-2, reads KAGVTQTPRYLIKTRGQQVTLSCSPISGHRSVSWYQQTPGQGLQFLFEYFSETQRNKGNFPGRFSGRQFSNSRSEMNVSTLELGDSALYLCASSLGLAGARGQGELFFGEGSRLTVL.

Only one count was recorded for this clone. The chain couples TRBV7-2 to TRBJ1-4; D call uncertain. The CDR3 is made up of 13 amino acids. Trimming left V 0 bases short and J 8 bases short, with 7 bases between. CDR1 and CDR2 (germline): SGHTA, FQGNSA. CDR3 protein: CASSLAWPEKLFF. The DNA of the CDR3 is TGTGCCAGCAGCTTAGCGTGGCCCGAAAAACTGTTTTTT.

The chain recombines TRBV6-5 with TRBJ2-2; 9 bases are shared with TRBD1. The CDR3 is 16 residues long. The trim removed 2 bases at V and 7 bases at J, leaving 8 bases unmatched. The germline V gene encodes CDR1 MNHEY and CDR2 SVGAGI. CDR3 coding DNA: TGTGCCAGCAGTTACCAGGGACAGGGACGTGGCGGGGAGCTGTTTTTT. Protein sequence: CASSYQGQGRGGELFF.

The genes are TRBV21-1 and TRBJ2-7; the table's D gene call, TRBD2, was not cross checked with the DNA. TRBV21-1 is designated a pseudogene. CDR3 length: 13 residues. CDR3 loop: CASSRGESYEQYF. For the CDR3, the DNA is TGTGCCAGCAGCAGGGGGGAATCCTACGAGCAGTACTTC.

This clone appeared once. The chain is built from TRBV4-1 and TRBJ1-1; tentative D call: TRBD1 (6 bases). The CDR3 is made up of 14 amino acids. V was clipped by 4 bases and J by 2 bases, with 11 bases between them. Germline CDR1 reads MGHRA; CDR2 reads YSYEKL. CDR3 DNA sequence: TGCGCCAGCAGCCTGACGACAGGTAACACTGAAGCTTTCTTT. As protein: CASSLTTGNTEAFF.

The chain employs TRBV6-2 or TRBV6-3 and TRBJ1-2, with a weak D call TRBD1 (6 bases). Germline CDR1 reads MNHEY; CDR2 reads SVGEGT. Trimming stripped 6 bases from V and 2 bases from J, with 22 bases between. This CDR3 region has 17 residues. This chain's CDR3 is CASSITMGAGVNYGYTF. CDR3 coding DNA: TGTGCCAGCAGCATTACGATGGGGGCGGGGGTAAACTATGGCTACACCTTC.

The CDR3 reads CASILPGSGANYGYTF. The CDR3 DNA reads TGTGCCAGCATACTTCCTGGAAGTGGAGCTAACTATGGCTACACCTTC. The genes are TRBV2 and TRBJ1-2; no definite D call. Germline V gene data show CDR1 as SNHLY and CDR2 as FYNNEI. The CDR3 is 16 amino acids. Trimming pared 7 bases from V and 0 bases from J, leaving 18 bases between.

The V call is TRBV7-2, the J call TRBJ2-3; 10 nucleotides agree with TRBD2. Per the germline V gene, CDR1 is SGHTA and CDR2 is FQGNSA. The V gene end was trimmed by 1 base and the J gene end by 2 bases; junction bases not matched to a gene: 6. This CDR3 has 17 amino acids. CDR3: CASSLGLAGDYTDTQYF. CDR3 in DNA: TGTGCCAGCAGCTTAGGGCTAGCGGGGGATTACACAGATACGCAGTATTTT.

The chain uses TRBV28 and TRBJ1-2; 10 bases align to TRBD1. Per the germline V gene, CDR1 is MDHEN and CDR2 is SYDVKM. The CDR3 contains 14 residues. V gave up 3 bases and J gave up 5 bases; unmatched junction bases: 3. The CDR3 sequence: CASSLGDRGYGYTF. DNA for the CDR3: TGTGCCAGCAGTTTGGGGGACAGGGGATATGGCTACACCTTC.

This clone was observed once. This chain uses TRBV6-5 with TRBJ2-3; the D is unclear. The CDR3 totals 11 residues. Germline CDR1 reads MNHEY; CDR2 reads SVGAGI. Trimming cost V 7 bases and J 3 bases, with 5 bases left between them. Written as DNA, the CDR3 is TGTGCCAGCATCGGGACAGATACGCAGTATTTT. This gives the protein CASIGTDTQYF.

The chain recombines TRBV6-2 or TRBV6-3 with TRBJ2-7, with D perhaps TRBD1 (6 bases). The CDR3 spans 14 residues. Germline values: CDR1 MNHEY, CDR2 SVGEGT. Deletions cut 6 bases from V and 4 bases from J, with 16 bases between. CDR3 protein: CASSTGQKLYEQYF. In nucleotides, the CDR3 is TGTGCCAGCAGCACAGGACAGAAACTTTACGAGCAGTACTTC.

This chain uses TRBV5-3 with TRBJ2-3; 8 bases match TRBD2. TRBV5-3 belongs to the ORF category, with a function that is uncertain. Unmatched junction bases numbered 8, after V lost 4 bases and J lost 4 bases. This CDR3 contains 15 residues. The CDR3 sequence: CARSAPSGWSDTQYF. The CDR3 region has the DNA TGTGCCAGAAGCGCCCCTAGCGGGTGGTCAGATACGCAGTATTTT.

In its sample, this clone was seen once. The V and J genes are TRBV4-3 and TRBJ2-1; 14 positions agree with TRBD2. The junction had 5 bases not matched to a gene; V was cut back by 1 base and J by 0 bases. Germline CDR1 and CDR2: LGHNA and YSLEER. CDR3 length: 19 residues. CDR3 sequence: CASSQGLAGGPSSYNEQFF. The CDR3 DNA reads TGCGCCAGCAGCCAAGGACTAGCGGGAGGGCCCAGCTCCTACAATGAGCAGTTCTTC.

The J gene is TRBJ2-3, the V gene TRBV5-1, with D maybe TRBD1 (6 bases). The V end was cut by 4 bases, the J end by 5 bases, with 17 bases between. The CDR3 extends over 15 amino acids. Germline CDR1 is SGHRS and CDR2 is YFSETQ. CDR3 DNA sequence: TGCGCCAGCAGCCTGGTGGGGGCATTAAAAGATACGCAGTATTTT. Translation gives CASSLVGALKDTQYF.

The rearrangement links TRBV28 to TRBJ1-2, with 8 bases lining up with TRBD1. The CDR3 spans 15 residues. Germline CDR1 is MDHEN and CDR2 is SYDVKM. Trimming at V came to 1 base and at J to 3 bases, leaving 4 bases not matched to a gene. In DNA, the CDR3 is TGTGCCAGCAGTTTATCGGACAGGGCCCACTATGGCTACACCTTC. Amino acid sequence: CASSLSDRAHYGYTF.

V usage is TRBV19 and J usage is TRBJ2-7; TRBD2 aligns across 10 bases. Germline-derived CDR1 and CDR2 are LNHDA and SQIVND (reference sequence). The V gene end was trimmed by 1 base and the J gene end by 4 bases; junction bases not matched to a gene: 16. This CDR3 region has 19 residues. CDR3 coding DNA: TGTGCCAGTAGTATAGTATCGTCTTCGGCTAGCGGGAGAACATACGAGCAGTACTTC. Residues: CASSIVSSSASGRTYEQYF.

The chain has TRBV21-1 and TRBJ2-7; the DNA was not used to check the table's D call, TRBD2. TRBV21-1 is a recognized pseudogene. The CDR3 totals 12 residues. The CDR3 is CASSPYSYEQYF. The CDR3 nucleotides are TGTGCCAGCAGCCCGTACTCCTACGAGCAGTACTTC.

As regards this clone: Additional DNA sequences in this sample encode the identical CDR3. This sequence joins TRBV2 and TRBJ2-2; 10 bases are shared with TRBD1. The CDR3 loop spans 15 amino acids. CDR1 and CDR2 (germline): SNHLY, FYNNEI. V trimming: 4 bases; J trimming: 3 bases; junction bases outside the gene matches: 2. In nucleotides, the CDR3 is TGTGCCAGCAGTGGACAGGGGGCAGACACCGGGGAGCTGTTTTTT. It yields the protein CASSGQGADTGELFF. The entire variable domain, with the rest obtained from reference TRBV2 and TRBJ2-2, is as follows: EPEVTQTPSHQVTQMGQEVILRCVPISNHLYFYWYRQILGQKVEFLVSFYNNEISEKSEIFDDQFSVERPDGSNFTLKIRSTKLEDSAMYFCASSGQGADTGELFFGEGSRLTVL.

This chain joins TRBV28 and TRBJ1-5; D unresolved. CDR1 and CDR2 (germline): MDHEN, SYDVKM. Trimming shortened V by 2 bases and J by 4 bases, and 9 bases separated the two germline ends. The CDR3 is 14 residues long. CDR3 loop: CASSLGQVNQPQHF. The DNA for the CDR3 is TGTGCCAGCAGTTTAGGGCAGGTAAATCAGCCCCAGCATTTT.